The 26 T cell receptor beta chains below come from one sample, sequenced in a study of control samples from healthy donors and cancer patients. Measured with immunoSEQ multiplex PCR; TCRdb has only the in-frame clones, and not every one. The profile shows about 130,000 clones, 85% to 95% of them singletons. What was sequenced was PBMCs. These receptors were collected from a man older than 75 with head and neck cancer.

The rearrangement uses TRBV19 and TRBJ1-5; 7 bases agree with TRBD1. The V segment lost 6 bases and the J segment 5 bases; nucleotides outside the gene matches: 7. The CDR3 has 14 residues. Germline V lookup: CDR1 LNHDA, CDR2 SQIVND (reference sequence). The CDR3 loop is CASSNRQGYQPQHF. CDR3 coding DNA: TGTGCCAGTAGCAATAGACAGGGTTATCAGCCCCAGCATTTT.

The J gene is TRBJ1-4, the V gene TRBV30, with D possibly TRBD1 on 6 matching bases. The V end was cut by 5 bases, the J end by 4 bases, with 8 bases between. Germline values: CDR1 GTSNPN, CDR2 SVGIG (reference sequence). The CDR3 is 12 residues long. The CDR3 reads CAWGQSNEKLFF. CDR3 sequence (DNA): TGTGCCTGGGGACAGAGTAATGAAAAACTGTTTTTT.

The genes are TRBV7-2 and TRBJ1-2, with D possibly TRBD1 on 6 matching bases. The germline V and J ends were trimmed by 1 base and 3 bases, with 12 bases remaining between them. Germline V gives CDR1 SGHTA, CDR2 FQGNSA. This CDR3 is 15 amino acids long. The CDR3 spells CASSLGHRDDYGYTF. CDR3 DNA sequence: TGTGCCAGCAGCTTAGGGCACAGGGATGACTATGGCTACACCTTC.

This chain's CDR3 is CASSFIWDGSNQPQHF. For the CDR3, the DNA is TGTGCCAGCAGTTTTATCTGGGACGGAAGCAATCAGCCCCAGCATTTT. The chain carries TRBV27 and TRBJ1-5; tentative D call: TRBD1 (5 bases). V gave up 3 bases and J gave up 1 base, with 13 bases separating them. This CDR3 contains 16 residues. Germline CDR1 is MNHEY and CDR2 is SMNVEV (reference sequence).

CDR3 nucleotide sequence: TGCGCCAGCAGCGTGGGACAGGGGATTGAGCTAGCTTTCTTT. Protein sequence: CASSVGQGIELAFF. The chain carries TRBV5-1 and TRBJ1-1, with 10 bases that match TRBD1. The V gene's germline CDR1 is SGHRS and CDR2 YFSETQ. The CDR3 is 14 residues long. The ends lost 4 bases at V and 10 bases at J; junction bases unmatched: 10.

This clone was observed once. V and J are TRBV3-1 (or the pseudogene TRBV3-2) and TRBJ1-2, with 7 positions matching TRBD1. After removal of 4 bases from V and 5 bases from J, the junction contained 7 bases not matched to a gene. This CDR3 contains 14 residues. Germline-derived CDR1 and CDR2 are LGHDT and YNNKEL (reference sequence). The CDR3, as DNA: TGTGCCAGCAGCCGCGCGGGACAGCAATATGGCTACACCTTC. This sequence encodes CASSRAGQQYGYTF.

The genes are TRBV5-5 and TRBJ1-4, with 12 bases that match TRBD1. The ends lost 4 bases at V and 3 bases at J; junction bases unmatched: 7. Germline CDR1 SGHKS, CDR2 YYEKEE (reference sequence). CDR3 length: 17 amino acids. The CDR3 region has the DNA TGTGCCAGCAGCCGAGGGACAGGGGGCAGGGCTAATGAAAAACTGTTTTTT. Translated, it gives CASSRGTGGRANEKLFF.

The gene calls are TRBV5-1 and TRBJ1-1; D call uncertain. V was clipped by 0 bases and J by 9 bases, with 9 bases between them. This CDR3 has 12 amino acids. Germline V lookup: CDR1 SGHRS, CDR2 YFSETQ. CDR3 DNA: TGCGCCAGCAGCTTGGCGGAGGGAAAAGCTTTCTTT. This encodes CASSLAEGKAFF.

The gene calls are TRBV19 and TRBJ2-7; weak D call: TRBD1 (6 bases). The V gene lost 9 bases and the J gene lost 0 bases, with 12 bases spanning the gap. The length of the CDR3 is 13 residues. Germline CDR1 and CDR2: LNHDA and SQIVND (reference sequence). The CDR3: CARLQGSSYEQYF. CDR3 sequence (DNA): TGTGCCAGACTACAGGGAAGCTCCTACGAGCAGTACTTC.

V usage is TRBV19 and J usage is TRBJ1-2; 7 positions match TRBD1. The germline gives CDR1 LNHDA, CDR2 SQIVND (reference sequence). The trim removed 7 bases at V and 8 bases at J, leaving 7 bases unmatched. This CDR3 region has 12 residues. CDR3 DNA: TGTGCCAGTAATGACAGGGTAGACGGCTACACCTTC. Translation: CASNDRVDGYTF.

This chain joins TRBV5-1 and TRBJ2-5; 10 nucleotides match TRBD1. Per germline, CDR1 SGHRS and CDR2 YFSETQ. V trimming: 4 bases; J trimming: 5 bases; junction bases outside the gene matches: 5. The CDR3 has 14 amino acids. The CDR3 protein is CASSRQGAFETQYF. The CDR3, as DNA: TGCGCCAGCAGCCGACAGGGGGCATTCGAGACCCAGTACTTC.

V gene TRBV27 combines with J gene TRBJ1-2; D is unclear. V lost 2 bases and J 8 bases, leaving 15 bases between the germline ends. Germline CDR1 is MNHEY and CDR2 is SMNVEV (reference sequence). The CDR3 sequence is 14 residues long. CDR3 in amino acids: CASSLIAGQSGYTF. The CDR3 DNA sequence: TGTGCCAGCAGTTTAATCGCAGGTCAATCCGGCTACACCTTC.

This sequence joins TRBV30 and TRBJ2-3, with 8 nucleotides matching TRBD2. The germline gives CDR1 GTSNPN, CDR2 SVGIG (reference sequence). The CDR3 is 15 residues long. Losses at the gene ends were 0 bases for V and 4 bases for J; bases not matched to a gene: 6. The CDR3 DNA is TGTGCCTGGAGTGTAGGCGCGGGAGGCGCAGATACGCAGTATTTT. It yields the protein CAWSVGAGGADTQYF.

Of note for this clone: Germline and junction disagree at one end, which may indicate a read error. The rearrangement links TRBV18 to TRBJ2-7; D might be TRBD1 or TRBD2, each matching 5 bases. Germline V gene sequence: CDR1 KGHSH, CDR2 LQKENI. CDR3 size: 14 residues. The CDR3 here is CASAPVRGSYEQYF. The CDR3 bases are TGTGCCAGCGCACCGGTGAGGGGCTCCTACGAGCAGTACTTC.

The chain uses TRBV5-1 and TRBJ1-3; 7 bases agree with TRBD1. The CDR3 sequence is 16 residues long. Trimming took 3 bases from V and 4 from J; bases not matched to a gene: 10. Per germline, CDR1 SGHRS and CDR2 YFSETQ. Here the CDR3 reads CASSSNDRVYGNTIYF. CDR3 bases: TGCGCCAGCAGCTCAAATGACAGGGTGTACGGAAACACCATATATTTT.

The chain recombines TRBV15 with TRBJ1-2; weak D call: TRBD1 (6 bases). This CDR3 region has 15 residues. CDR1 is LNHNV, CDR2 YYDKDF, per germline (reference sequence). V lost 3 bases, J lost 3 bases, and 14 bases lay in between. CDR3 amino acids: CATSSRGARDYGYTF. The CDR3, as DNA: TGTGCCACCAGCAGTAGGGGGGCGCGGGACTATGGCTACACCTTC. The full variable domain, completed using reference TRBV15 and TRBJ1-2, is DAMVIQNPRYQVTQFGKPVTLSCSQTLNHNVMYWYQQKSSQAPKLLFHYYDKDFNNEADTPDNFQSRRPNTSFCFLDIRSPGLGDTAMYLCATSSRGARDYGYTFGSGTRLTVV.

V is TRBV7-2 and J is TRBJ1-4, with TRBD1 as a possible D gene (5 bases). Germline CDR1 is SGHTA and CDR2 is FQGNSA. The CDR3 consists of 13 residues. The germline V and J ends were trimmed by 7 bases and 2 bases, with 8 bases remaining between them. In DNA, the CDR3 is TGTGCCAGCACTAGGGGCACTAATGAAAAACTGTTTTTT. Its translation is CASTRGTNEKLFF.

The V call is TRBV30, the J call TRBJ2-5, with a weak D call TRBD1 (5 bases). V dropped 1 base and J dropped 3 bases, with 15 bases sitting between them. Germline CDR1 is GTSNPN and CDR2 is SVGIG (reference sequence). CDR3 length: 15 residues. CDR3 nucleotide sequence: TGTGCCTGGAGTGGGACATCTTGGGATGAAGAGACCCAGTACTTC. Encoded protein: CAWSGTSWDEETQYF.

The V gene is TRBV7-9, the J gene TRBJ2-4; 7 nucleotides align to TRBD1. V trimming: 3 bases; J trimming: 3 bases; junction bases outside the gene matches: 17. The CDR3 sequence is 19 residues long. Germline V gene sequence: CDR1 SEHNR, CDR2 FQNEAQ (reference sequence). Here the CDR3 reads CASSFPRQGKSSDKNIQYF. DNA for the CDR3: TGTGCCAGCAGCTTCCCCCGACAGGGTAAGTCTTCTGACAAAAACATTCAGTACTTC.

The J gene is TRBJ2-3, the V gene TRBV6-5; D possibly corresponds to TRBD2 (6 bases). Per the germline V gene, CDR1 is MNHEY and CDR2 is SVGAGI. Trimming shortened V by 11 bases and J by 5 bases, and 17 bases separated the two germline ends. This CDR3 spans 13 amino acids. This CDR3 is CASRLVIRDTQYF. CDR3 nucleotide sequence: TGTGCCTCACGACTAGTAATACGAGATACGCAGTATTTT.

This clone was recorded only once. The chain recombines TRBV21-1 with TRBJ1-2; the table assigns TRBD1, which was not confirmed against the DNA. TRBV21-1 is marked as a pseudogene. This CDR3 spans 16 amino acids. The CDR3, as DNA: TGTGCCAGCAGCGGGGCTCGTGGGACACAGTGCTATGGCTACACCTTC. Translated, it gives CASSGARGTQCYGYTF.

V is TRBV5-1 and J is TRBJ2-3; tentative D call: TRBD2 (6 bases). V lost 0 bases to trimming and J lost 2 bases, with 10 bases between them. Germline CDR1 is SGHRS and CDR2 is YFSETQ. The CDR3 has 15 residues. The CDR3 region has the DNA TGCGCCAGCAGCTTGGAGGGAGGTCACACAGATACGCAGTATTTT. Protein sequence: CASSLEGGHTDTQYF. Full variable domain (outside the CDR3, taken from reference TRBV5-1 and TRBJ2-3): KAGVTQTPRYLIKTRGQQVTLSCSPISGHRSVSWYQQTPGQGLQFLFEYFSETQRNKGNFPGRFSGRQFSNSRSEMNVSTLELGDSALYLCASSLEGGHTDTQYFGPGTRLTVL.

This chain joins TRBV7-9 and TRBJ2-7; D not resolved. V was trimmed by 4 bases and J by 6 bases, leaving 22 bases between them. The CDR3 has 16 residues. The germline V gene encodes CDR1 SEHNR and CDR2 FQNEAQ (reference sequence). DNA of the CDR3: TGTGCCAGCAGCTCCGCTCCAACCCTGGGGTTCTCCGAGCAGTACTTC. Its protein product is CASSSAPTLGFSEQYF. Looking up the rest from reference TRBV7-9 and TRBJ2-7 gives the full variable domain: DTGVSQNPRHKITKRGQNVTFRCDPISEHNRLYWYRQTLGQGPEFLTYFQNEAQLEKSRLLSDRFSAERPKGSFSTLEIQRTEQGDSAMYLCASSSAPTLGFSEQYFGPGTRLTVT.

The chain employs TRBV6-6 and TRBJ2-7; TRBD1 is a possible D gene (6 bases). This CDR3 has 14 residues. V was cut by 6 bases and J by 1 base, with 13 bases left in between. Germline-derived CDR1 and CDR2 are MNHNY and SVGAGI (reference sequence). CDR3 nucleotide sequence: TGTGCCAGCAGGTTCCGGGACAAGTCCTACGAGCAGTACTTC. Translated: CASRFRDKSYEQYF.

The chain links TRBV19 to TRBJ1-2; D call uncertain. The CDR3 runs 11 residues. Germline CDR1 reads LNHDA; CDR2 reads SQIVND (reference sequence). Trimming stripped 3 bases from V and 4 bases from J, with 3 bases between. CDR3: CASSIFYGYTF. CDR3 nucleotide sequence: TGTGCCAGTAGTATTTTCTATGGCTACACCTTC.

This clone was found once. The rearrangement uses TRBV30 and TRBJ1-6; no firm D call. This CDR3 contains 15 residues. CDR1 is GTSNPN and CDR2 is SVGIG in the germline V gene (reference sequence). V gave up 2 bases and J gave up 0 bases, with 8 bases separating them. This CDR3 reads CAWSTTGSYNSPLHF. CDR3 DNA sequence: TGTGCCTGGAGTACCACCGGCTCCTATAATTCACCCCTCCACTTT.